The T cell receptor beta chain described here comes from a study of TIL therapy for anti-PD-1-resistant metastatic lung cancer (dated by TCRdb to about 2021). General notes on the study: Enrolled patients had a median age of about 50 years (range about 35-85) and a median tumor PD-L1 proportion score of approximately 6%. Clonotypes were tracked across tumor, expanded TIL product and serial blood samples by T cell receptor beta sequencing of tumor and peripheral blood. Most of the cohort had lung adenocarcinoma, including a few EGFR-mutant tumors and two ALK-rearranged tumors, and half of the patients were either current or former smokers. Across the cohort, whole-exome sequencing showed a median non-synonymous tumor mutation burden of 1.5 mutations per megabase.

Comments on this clone: The antigen it recognizes is unknown. Base qualities are not provided; no much larger clone lies one nucleotide away.

TCR beta CDR3 regions were amplified from genomic DNA with the immunoSEQ v3 hsTCRB kit using bias-controlled multiplex PCR. TCR libraries were sequenced on an Illumina NextSeq 500 to 1.5 million to 2.5 million read pairs for survey level or roughly 4.5-6 million for deep level. In the original analysis: V, D and J genes were assigned, non-productive sequences were removed, and clonality was reported by immunoSEQ Analyzer software. Repertoires of infused TIL and blood were compared using productive Simpson clonality and the Morisita overlap index of productive TRB rearrangements. This is the immuneACCESS table as TCRdb keeps it, with only in-frame sequences that have V and J called. A part of the clones is gone; compared with another copy, unresolved V genes explain less than half, and the rest is unexplained. That table is the source of V, J and clone size, and D and trimming were worked out from the DNA. The sample yields approximately 97,000 clones; 65% were counted once. Of the sample, approximately 9.9% is held by the ten largest clones.

Read against the paper, the sample's time point label means: pre-treatment sample, taken before nivolumab and TIL therapy. The baseline tumor samples, taken from the same resection that was used to grow TIL, were excised metastases, most often pleural nodules or supraclavicular lymph nodes. Tumors were harvested before any PD-1/PD-L1 blockade; patients then received nivolumab, and those progressing received lymphodepletion, expanded TIL infusion and IL-2. Between October 2017 and early 2020, a dual-center phase I trial enrolled adults who had stage 4 NSCLC. Samples came from a single-arm, open-label phase I trial of tumor-infiltrating lymphocyte therapy with nivolumab in advanced non-small cell lung cancer. Portions of each resected tumor were snap-frozen in liquid nitrogen and stored at -80 °C. Using laser-capture macrodissection, tumor regions of interest were selected on H&E sections, then pulverized into roughly 14 mg aliquots and extracted using Qiagen Allprep kits.

Paper-wide results and their limitations: Higher clonality and lower diversity were observed in expanded TIL cultures than in baseline intratumoral T cells (median clonality approximately 6.4% vs 31%, p < 0.0001). The cohort was highly selected, including more treatment-naive, never-smoker and oncogene-addicted patients than is typical, which limits generalizability. The study protocol defined all tumor marker inferences as exploratory. TIL culture showed high clonal turnover, with many enriched product clones undetected in the baseline tumor, suggesting clonal contraction rather than faithful expansion.

Sequenced here: tumor tissue, sampled at baseline. This TCR was sampled from a person between 30 and 80 years old with non-small cell lung cancer.

In nucleotides, the sequence is TGCGCCAGCAATCCCCAGGGGAGTAACACCGGGGAGCTGTTTTTT. Its protein is CASNPQGSNTGELFF. This chain joins TRBV5-1 to TRBJ2-2; the D gene is perhaps TRBD1, on 6 matching bases. V loses 6 bases, J loses 2 bases, and the germline ends lie 14 bases apart. CDR3 length: 15 amino acids, cysteine to phenylalanine. Only CDR3 DNA remains: 45 bases, in frame from the first base. CDR1 SGHRS and CDR2 YFSETQ are derived from the germline V gene.